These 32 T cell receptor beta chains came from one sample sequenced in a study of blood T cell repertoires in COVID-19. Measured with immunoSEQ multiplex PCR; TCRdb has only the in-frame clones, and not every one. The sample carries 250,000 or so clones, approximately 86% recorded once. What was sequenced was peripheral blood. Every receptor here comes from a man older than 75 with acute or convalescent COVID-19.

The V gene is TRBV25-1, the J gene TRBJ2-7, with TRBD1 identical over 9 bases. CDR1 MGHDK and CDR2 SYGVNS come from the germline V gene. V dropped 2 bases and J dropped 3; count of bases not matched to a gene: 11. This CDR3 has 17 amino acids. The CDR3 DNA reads TGTGCCAGCAGTGAACTGACATCCGGGACAGGGATCTACGAGCAGTACTTC. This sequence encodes CASSELTSGTGIYEQYF.

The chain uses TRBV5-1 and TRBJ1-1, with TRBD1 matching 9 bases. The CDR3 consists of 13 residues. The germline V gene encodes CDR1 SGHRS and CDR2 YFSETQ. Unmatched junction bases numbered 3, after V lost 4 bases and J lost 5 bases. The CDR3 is CASSRDRVTEAFF. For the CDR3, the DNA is TGCGCCAGCAGCCGGGACAGGGTGACTGAAGCTTTCTTT.

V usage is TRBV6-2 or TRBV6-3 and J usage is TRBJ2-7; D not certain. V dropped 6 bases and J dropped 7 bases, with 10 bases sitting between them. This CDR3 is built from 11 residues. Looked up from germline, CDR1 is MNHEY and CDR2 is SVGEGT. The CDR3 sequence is CASSPRGEQYF. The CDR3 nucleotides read TGTGCCAGCAGCCCCAGAGGAGAGCAGTACTTC.

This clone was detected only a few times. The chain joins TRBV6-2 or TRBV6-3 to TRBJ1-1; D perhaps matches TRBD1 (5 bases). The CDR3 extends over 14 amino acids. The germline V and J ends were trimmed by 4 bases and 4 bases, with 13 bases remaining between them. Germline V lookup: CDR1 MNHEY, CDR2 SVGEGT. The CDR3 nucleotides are TGTGCCAGCAGTTTAGGGGATGTGGCCACTGAAGCTTTCTTT. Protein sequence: CASSLGDVATEAFF.

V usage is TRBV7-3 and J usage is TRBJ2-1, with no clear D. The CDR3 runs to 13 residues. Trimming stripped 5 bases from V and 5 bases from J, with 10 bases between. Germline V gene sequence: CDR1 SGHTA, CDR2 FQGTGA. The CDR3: CASSPGSDNEQFF. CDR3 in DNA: TGTGCCAGCAGCCCCGGGTCAGACAATGAGCAGTTCTTC.

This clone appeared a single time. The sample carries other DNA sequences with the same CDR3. The CDR3 DNA reads as TGTGCCAGCTCACCACCGGGGGCAGATTACAATGAGCAGTTCTTC. Protein sequence: CASSPPGADYNEQFF. The chain couples TRBV18 to TRBJ2-1, with a weak D call TRBD1 (6 bases). The CDR3 is 15 residues long. Per the germline V gene, CDR1 is KGHSH and CDR2 is LQKENI. Trimming stripped 0 bases from V and 4 bases from J, with 10 bases between.

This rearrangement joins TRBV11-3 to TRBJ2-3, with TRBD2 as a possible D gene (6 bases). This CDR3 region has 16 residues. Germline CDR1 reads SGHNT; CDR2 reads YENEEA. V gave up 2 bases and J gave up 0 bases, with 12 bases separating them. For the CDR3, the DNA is TGTGCCAGCAGCTTAAAGGCGGGAATTAGCACAGATACGCAGTATTTT. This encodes CASSLKAGISTDTQYF.

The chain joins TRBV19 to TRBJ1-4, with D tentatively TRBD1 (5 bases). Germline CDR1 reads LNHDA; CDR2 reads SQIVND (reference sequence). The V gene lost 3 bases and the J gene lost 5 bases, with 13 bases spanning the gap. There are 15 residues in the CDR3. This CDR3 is CASSIGTGLNEKLFF. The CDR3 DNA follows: TGTGCCAGTAGTATTGGAACAGGCTTAAATGAAAAACTGTTTTTT.

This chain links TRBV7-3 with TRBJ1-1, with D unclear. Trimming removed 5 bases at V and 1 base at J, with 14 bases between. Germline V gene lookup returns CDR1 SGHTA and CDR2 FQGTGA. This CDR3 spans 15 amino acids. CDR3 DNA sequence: TGTGCCAGCAGCCCATCGGACTGGGCGAACACTGAAGCTTTCTTT. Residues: CASSPSDWANTEAFF.

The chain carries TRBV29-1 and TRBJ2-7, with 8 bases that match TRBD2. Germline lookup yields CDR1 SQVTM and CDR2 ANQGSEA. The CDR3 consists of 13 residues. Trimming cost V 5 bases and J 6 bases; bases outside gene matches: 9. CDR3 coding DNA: TGCAGCGTTTACGGGCTAGCGGGTTCCGAGCAGTACTTC. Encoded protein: CSVYGLAGSEQYF.

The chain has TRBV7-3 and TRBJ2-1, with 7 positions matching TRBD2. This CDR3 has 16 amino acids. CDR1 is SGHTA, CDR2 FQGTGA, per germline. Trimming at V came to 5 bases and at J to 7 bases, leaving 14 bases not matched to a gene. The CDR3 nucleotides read TGTGCCAGCAGCCCAGCGACTAGCTCTACTACAAATGAGCAGTTCTTC. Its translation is CASSPATSSTTNEQFF.

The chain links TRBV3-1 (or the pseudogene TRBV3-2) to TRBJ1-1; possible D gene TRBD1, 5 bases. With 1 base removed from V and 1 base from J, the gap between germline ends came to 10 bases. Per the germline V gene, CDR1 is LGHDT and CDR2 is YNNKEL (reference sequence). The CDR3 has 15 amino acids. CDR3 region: CASSQGRTKNTEAFF. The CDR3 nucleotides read TGTGCCAGCAGCCAAGGAAGGACAAAGAACACTGAAGCTTTCTTT.

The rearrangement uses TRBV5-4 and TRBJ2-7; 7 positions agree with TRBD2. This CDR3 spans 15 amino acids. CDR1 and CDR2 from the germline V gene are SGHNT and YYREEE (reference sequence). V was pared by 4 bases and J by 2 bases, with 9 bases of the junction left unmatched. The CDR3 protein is CASSEPGLSAYEQYF. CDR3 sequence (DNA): TGTGCCAGCAGCGAACCGGGACTATCTGCCTACGAGCAGTACTTC.

In nucleotides, the CDR3 is TGTGCCAGCACCCAGTCAGGGGCCCCAACGACTGAAGCTTTCTTT. Residues: CASTQSGAPTTEAFF. The chain employs TRBV4-2 and TRBJ1-1; D is perhaps TRBD1 (6 bases). Germline lookup yields CDR1 LGHNA and CDR2 YNFKEQ. The V and J ends lost 7 bases and 5 bases respectively, with 20 bases between them. The CDR3 length is 15 residues.

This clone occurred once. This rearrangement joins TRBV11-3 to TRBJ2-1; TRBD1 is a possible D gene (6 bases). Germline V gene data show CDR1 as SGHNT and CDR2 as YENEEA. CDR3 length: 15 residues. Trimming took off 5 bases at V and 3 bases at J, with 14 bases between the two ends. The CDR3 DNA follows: TGTGCCAGCAGCACCCACAGGGCTTTCTACAATGAGCAGTTCTTC. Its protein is CASSTHRAFYNEQFF.

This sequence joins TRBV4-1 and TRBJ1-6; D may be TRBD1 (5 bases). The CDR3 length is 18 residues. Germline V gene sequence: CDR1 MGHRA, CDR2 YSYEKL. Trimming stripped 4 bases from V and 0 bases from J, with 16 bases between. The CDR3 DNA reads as TGCGCCAGCAGCCGCGAGGGACTGCTTAGCTCCTATAATTCACCCCTCCACTTT. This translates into CASSREGLLSSYNSPLHF.

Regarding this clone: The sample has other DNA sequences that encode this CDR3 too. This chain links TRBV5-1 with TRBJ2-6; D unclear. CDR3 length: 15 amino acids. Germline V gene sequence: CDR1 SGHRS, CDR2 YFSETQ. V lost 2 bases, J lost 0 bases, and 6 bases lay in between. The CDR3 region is CASSLTVSGANVLTF. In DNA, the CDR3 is TGCGCCAGCAGCTTAACGGTCTCTGGGGCCAACGTCCTGACTTTC.

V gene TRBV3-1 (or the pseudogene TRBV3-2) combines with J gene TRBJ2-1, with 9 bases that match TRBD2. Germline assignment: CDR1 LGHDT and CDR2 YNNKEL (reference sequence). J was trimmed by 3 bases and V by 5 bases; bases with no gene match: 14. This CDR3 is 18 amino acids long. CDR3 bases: TGTGCCAGCAGCTCCAGGGCCGCGACTAGCGGTAACTACAATGAGCAGTTCTTC. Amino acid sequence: CASSSRAATSGNYNEQFF.

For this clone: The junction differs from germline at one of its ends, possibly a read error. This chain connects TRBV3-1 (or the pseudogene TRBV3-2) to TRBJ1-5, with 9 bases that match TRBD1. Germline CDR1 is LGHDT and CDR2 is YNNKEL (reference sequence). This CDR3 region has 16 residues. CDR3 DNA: TGTGCCAGCAGCCAAGGGGGGACAGGGAGCACTCAGCCCCAGCATTTT. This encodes CASSQGGTGSTQPQHF.

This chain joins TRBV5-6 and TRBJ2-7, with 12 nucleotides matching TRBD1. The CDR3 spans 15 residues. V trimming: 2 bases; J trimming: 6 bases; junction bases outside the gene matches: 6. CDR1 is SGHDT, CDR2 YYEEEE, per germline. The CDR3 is CASSLGGTGGSEQYF. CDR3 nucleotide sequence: TGTGCCAGCAGCTTAGGCGGGACAGGGGGCTCCGAGCAGTACTTC.

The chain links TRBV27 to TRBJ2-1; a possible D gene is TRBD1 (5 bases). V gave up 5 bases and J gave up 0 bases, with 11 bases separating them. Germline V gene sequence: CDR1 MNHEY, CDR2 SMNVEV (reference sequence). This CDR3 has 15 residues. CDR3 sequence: CASSADSSSYNEQFF. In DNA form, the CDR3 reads TGTGCCAGCAGTGCCGACAGTAGCTCCTACAATGAGCAGTTCTTC.

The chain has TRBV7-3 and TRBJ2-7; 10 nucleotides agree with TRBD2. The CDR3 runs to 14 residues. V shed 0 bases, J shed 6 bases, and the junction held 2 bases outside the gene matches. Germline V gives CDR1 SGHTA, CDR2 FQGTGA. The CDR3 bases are TGTGCCAGCAGCTTAACGCTAGCGGGGGCCGAGCAGTACTTC. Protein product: CASSLTLAGAEQYF.

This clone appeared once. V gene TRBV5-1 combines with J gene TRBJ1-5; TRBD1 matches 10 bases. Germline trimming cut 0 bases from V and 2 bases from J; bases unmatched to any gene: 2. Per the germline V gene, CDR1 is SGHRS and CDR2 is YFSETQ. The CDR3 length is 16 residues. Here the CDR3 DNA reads TGCGCCAGCAGCTTGGGTGGGACAGGGGGCAATCAGCCCCAGCATTTT. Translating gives CASSLGGTGGNQPQHF.

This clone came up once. The CDR3 here is CASSSLALASYNEQFF. CDR3 bases: TGTGCCAGCAGTTCCTTAGCGCTCGCCTCCTACAATGAGCAGTTCTTC. The rearrangement uses TRBV27 and TRBJ2-1; D is perhaps TRBD2 (5 bases). The CDR3 has 16 residues. V gave up 4 bases and J gave up 0 bases, with 13 bases separating them. Germline V gene data show CDR1 as MNHEY and CDR2 as SMNVEV (reference sequence).

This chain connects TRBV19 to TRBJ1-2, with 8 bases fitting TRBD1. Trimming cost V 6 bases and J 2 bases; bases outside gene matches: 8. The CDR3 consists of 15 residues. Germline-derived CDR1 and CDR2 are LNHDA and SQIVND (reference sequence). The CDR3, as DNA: TGTGCCAGTAGCCCGGGACAGGTAATAAACTATGGCTACACCTTC. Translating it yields CASSPGQVINYGYTF.

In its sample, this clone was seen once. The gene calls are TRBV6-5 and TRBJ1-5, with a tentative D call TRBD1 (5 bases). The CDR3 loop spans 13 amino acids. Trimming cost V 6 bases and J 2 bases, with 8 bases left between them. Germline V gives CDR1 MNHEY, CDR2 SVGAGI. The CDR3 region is CASRGGGNQPQHF. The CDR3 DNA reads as TGTGCCAGCAGGGGGGGTGGCAATCAGCCCCAGCATTTT.

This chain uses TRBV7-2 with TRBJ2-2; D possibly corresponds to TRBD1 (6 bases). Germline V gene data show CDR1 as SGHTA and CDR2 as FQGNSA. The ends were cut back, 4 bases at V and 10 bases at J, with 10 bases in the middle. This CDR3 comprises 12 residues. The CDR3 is CASSSRGLELFF. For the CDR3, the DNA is TGTGCCAGCAGCTCCAGGGGCCTGGAGCTGTTTTTT.

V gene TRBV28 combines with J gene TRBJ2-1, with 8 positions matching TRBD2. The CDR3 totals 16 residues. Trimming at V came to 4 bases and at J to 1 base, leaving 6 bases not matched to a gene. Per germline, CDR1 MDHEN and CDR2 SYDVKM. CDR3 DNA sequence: TGTGCCAGCAGTTCCTCGATAGCGGGATCCTACAATGAGCAGTTCTTC. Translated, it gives CASSSSIAGSYNEQFF.

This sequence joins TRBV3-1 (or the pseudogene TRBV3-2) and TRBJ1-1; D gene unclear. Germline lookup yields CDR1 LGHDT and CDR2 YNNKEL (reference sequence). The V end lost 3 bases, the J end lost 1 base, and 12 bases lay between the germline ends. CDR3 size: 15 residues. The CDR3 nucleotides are TGTGCCAGCAGCCATGGATCACAGACGAACACTGAAGCTTTCTTT. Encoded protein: CASSHGSQTNTEAFF.

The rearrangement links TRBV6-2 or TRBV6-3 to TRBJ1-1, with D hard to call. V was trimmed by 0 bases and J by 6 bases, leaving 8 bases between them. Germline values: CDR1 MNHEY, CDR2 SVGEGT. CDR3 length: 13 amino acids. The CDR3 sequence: CASSYSLGAEAFF. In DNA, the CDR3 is TGTGCCAGCAGTTACTCGCTAGGCGCTGAAGCTTTCTTT.

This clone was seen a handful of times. The CDR3 coding sequence is TGCGCCAGCAGCCAAGATCTAACTAGCGGCTCCTACAATGAGCAGTTCTTC. It is translated as CASSQDLTSGSYNEQFF. The gene calls are TRBV4-3 and TRBJ2-1; 8 bases are a match to TRBD2. The CDR3 extends over 17 amino acids. The V gene end was trimmed by 0 bases and the J gene end by 0 bases; junction bases not matched to a gene: 4. Germline assignment: CDR1 LGHNA and CDR2 YSLEER.

The CDR3 sequence: CASSQVTDPRDTQYF. For the CDR3, the DNA is TGCGCCAGCAGCCAAGTGACAGACCCCAGGGATACGCAGTATTTT. This chain uses TRBV4-1 with TRBJ2-3; a possible D gene is TRBD1 (5 bases). The CDR3 is 15 residues long. Germline CDR1 is MGHRA and CDR2 is YSYEKL. Trimming took off 1 base at V and 6 bases at J, with 14 bases between the two ends.